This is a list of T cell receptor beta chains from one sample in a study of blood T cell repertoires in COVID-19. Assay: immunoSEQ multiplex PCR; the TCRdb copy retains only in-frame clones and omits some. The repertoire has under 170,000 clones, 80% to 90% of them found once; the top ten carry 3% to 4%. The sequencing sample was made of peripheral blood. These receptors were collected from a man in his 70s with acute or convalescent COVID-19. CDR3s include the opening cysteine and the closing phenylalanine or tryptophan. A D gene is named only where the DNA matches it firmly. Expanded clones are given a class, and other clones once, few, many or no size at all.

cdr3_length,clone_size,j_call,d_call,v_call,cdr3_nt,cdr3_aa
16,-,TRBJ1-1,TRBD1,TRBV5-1,TGCGCCAGCAGCTTGGCCGGGACAGTATTAGTCACTGAAGCTTTCTTT,CASSLAGTVLVTEAFF
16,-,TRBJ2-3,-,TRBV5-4,TGTGCCAGCAGCTTCGATAGCGGACTGAGCACAGATACGCAGTATTTT,CASSFDSGLSTDTQYF
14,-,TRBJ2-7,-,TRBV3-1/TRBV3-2,TGTGCCAGCAGCCAAGCGGGCGGGACCTACGAGCAGTACTTC,CASSQAGGTYEQYF
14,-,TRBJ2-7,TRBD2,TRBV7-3,TGTGCCAGCAGCTTAGAGGGAGGGTTTAGCGAGCAGTACTTC,CASSLEGGFSEQYF
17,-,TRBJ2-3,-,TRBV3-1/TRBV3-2,TGTGTCAGCAGCCTCTCGACTGTCCACCCTAGCACAGATACGCAGTATTTT,CVSSLSTVHPSTDTQYF
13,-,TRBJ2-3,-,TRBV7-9,TGTGCCAGCAGCCGCGGAGGTCTAGATACGCAGTATTTT,CASSRGGLDTQYF
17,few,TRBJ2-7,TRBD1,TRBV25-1,TGTGCCAGCAGTGGACCCCTGACAGGGGGAAACATCTACGAGCAGTACTTC,CASSGPLTGGNIYEQYF
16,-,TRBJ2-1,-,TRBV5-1,TGCGCCAGCAGCTTGGGACAACCAAGGATCTACAATGAGCAGTTCTTC,CASSLGQPRIYNEQFF
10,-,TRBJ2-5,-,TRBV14,TGTGCCAGCGCAGGGGAGACCCAGTACTTC,CASAGETQYF
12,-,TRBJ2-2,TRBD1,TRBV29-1,TGCAGCGTTGAGAGGGGGCCCGGGGAGCTGTTTTTT,CSVERGPGELFF
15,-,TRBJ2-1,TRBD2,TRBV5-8,TGTGCCAGCAGCTTGGGGCTAGCGGGGCCCAATGAGCAGTTCTTC,CASSLGLAGPNEQFF
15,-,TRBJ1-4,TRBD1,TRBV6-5,TGTGCCAGCGGAGGACAGGCCACAACTAATGAAAAACTGTTTTTT,CASGGQATTNEKLFF
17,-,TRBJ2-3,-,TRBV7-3,TGTGCCAGCAGCTTAACTCGAGTGGGGGCTAGCACAGATACGCAGTATTTT,CASSLTRVGASTDTQYF
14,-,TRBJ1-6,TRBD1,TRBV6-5,TGTGCCAGCAGAACGACAGGGACCATGTCACCCCTCCACTTT,CASRTTGTMSPLHF
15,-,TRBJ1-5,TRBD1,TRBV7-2,TGTGCCAGCAGCAGCCGGACAGGGGGGGATCAGCCCCAGCATTTT,CASSSRTGGDQPQHF
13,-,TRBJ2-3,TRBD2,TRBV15,TGTGCCACAAAAGCGGGGGGCACAGATACGCAGTATTTT,CATKAGGTDTQYF
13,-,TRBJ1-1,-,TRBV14,TGTGCCAGCAGTAAGACAGCGAACACTGAAGCTTTCTTT,CASSKTANTEAFF
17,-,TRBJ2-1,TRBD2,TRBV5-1,TGCGCCAGCAGCGAGAATCTAGCGGGGCTTACCTACAATGAGCAGTTCTTC,CASSENLAGLTYNEQFF
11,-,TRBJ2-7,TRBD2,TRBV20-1,TGCAGTGGACTAGCGACGTACGAGCAGTACTTC,CSGLATYEQYF
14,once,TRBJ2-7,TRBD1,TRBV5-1,TGCGCCAGCAGCCCCGGGACAGGGGTGTACGAGCAGTACTTC,CASSPGTGVYEQYF
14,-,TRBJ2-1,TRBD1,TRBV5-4,TGTGCCAGCAGCTCCGACCTAGGGGACAGGGAGCAGTTCTTC,CASSSDLGDREQFF
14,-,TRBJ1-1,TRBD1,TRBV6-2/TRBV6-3,TGTGCCAGCAGTTACTCAGGGGGCCACACTGAAGCTTTCTTT,CASSYSGGHTEAFF
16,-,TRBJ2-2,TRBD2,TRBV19,TGTGCCAGTAGTATAAAGTCTAGCGGAGGGGCCGGGGAGCTGTTTTTT,CASSIKSSGGAGELFF
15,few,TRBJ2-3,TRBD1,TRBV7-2,TGTGCCAGCAGCCATGGGACAGGGGGTACAGATACGCAGTATTTT,CASSHGTGGTDTQYF
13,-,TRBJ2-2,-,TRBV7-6,TGTGCCAGCAGCACTATTATAACCGGGGAGCTGTTTTTT,CASSTIITGELFF
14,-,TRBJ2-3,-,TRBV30,TGTGCCTGGAGCCTAAGGGGGAGACCAGATACGCAGTATTTT,CAWSLRGRPDTQYF
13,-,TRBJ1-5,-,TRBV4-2,TGTGCCAGCAGCCAAGAGCGGACACAGCCCCAGCATTTT,CASSQERTQPQHF
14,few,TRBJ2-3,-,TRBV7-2,TGTGCCAGCCTCAAAGGGGCGCCGACGGATACGCAGTATTTT,CASLKGAPTDTQYF
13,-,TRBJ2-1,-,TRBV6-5,TGTGCCAGCAGATCGGGAGAGGGCAATGAGCAGTTCTTC,CASRSGEGNEQFF
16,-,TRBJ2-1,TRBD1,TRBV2,TGTGCCAGCAGTGAAGTCGGGACAGACTCCTACAATGAGCAGTTCTTC,CASSEVGTDSYNEQFF
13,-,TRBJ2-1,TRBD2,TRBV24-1,TGTGCCACCAGACCTACGGGACTAGCGGAGCAGTTCTTC,CATRPTGLAEQFF
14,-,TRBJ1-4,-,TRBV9,TGTGCCAGCAGCCCCCGGGGGGGAGTCGAAAAACTGTTTTTT,CASSPRGGVEKLFF
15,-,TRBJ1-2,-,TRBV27,TGTGCCAGCAGTGGGAGGGCGACAGGAGACTATGGCTACACCTTC,CASSGRATGDYGYTF
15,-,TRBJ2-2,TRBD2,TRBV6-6,TGTGCCAGCAGTTACGCGGGAGAGGACACCGGGGAGCTGTTTTTT,CASSYAGEDTGELFF
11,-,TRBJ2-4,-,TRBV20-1,TGCAGTGCTACCCCAGGGGACATTCAGTACTTC,CSATPGDIQYF
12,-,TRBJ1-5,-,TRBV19,TGTGCCACCCGCAGGAGCAATCAGCCCCAGCATTTT,CATRRSNQPQHF
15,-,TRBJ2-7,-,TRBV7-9,TGTGCCAGCAGCTTAGTCGGACTGTCTACCTACGAGCAGTACTTC,CASSLVGLSTYEQYF
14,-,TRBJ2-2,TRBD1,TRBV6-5,TGTGCCAGCAGTCGGGACAGGACAACCGGGGAGCTGTTTTTT,CASSRDRTTGELFF
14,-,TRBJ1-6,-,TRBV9,TGTGCCAGCAGCGTAGACAGGGAACACTCACCCCTCCACTTT,CASSVDREHSPLHF
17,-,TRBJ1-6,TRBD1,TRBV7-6,TGTGCCAGCAGCGAATGGGGACAGGGGAGCGGTAATTCACCCCTCCACTTT,CASSEWGQGSGNSPLHF
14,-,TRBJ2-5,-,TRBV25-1,TGTGCCAGCAGTGAATATTCCGGTAGAGAGACCCAGTACTTC,CASSEYSGRETQYF
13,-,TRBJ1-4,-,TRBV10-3,TGTGCCATCAGTGACGGAGGGGCTGAAAAACTGTTTTTT,CAISDGGAEKLFF